Many counts were recorded for the clone carrying this T cell receptor beta chain. Germline CDR1 and CDR2: SGDLS and YYNGEE. The CDR3 is 12 residues long. V was pared by 3 bases and J by 4 bases, with 6 bases between. HTBI primers from iRepertoire and Arm-PCR of CDR3 regions yielded the TCR beta libraries. TCRdb re-called the multiplex PCR reads through MiXCR, storing one row per CDR3 protein. The profile covers some 240,000 distinct CDR3 sequences, with roughly a fifth appearing a single time and roughly 12% taken by the ten largest. Documented time point: newly diagnosed GD, antithyroid drugs for less than 3 months. The TCR library used RNA extracted from PBMCs. This entry is derived from a study of regulatory T cells in long-lasting Graves disease. This sample was shared with a second study, whose subject was T cells in Graves' hyperthyroidism and ophthalmopathy. From that second work: Over 18 months, lack of ophthalmopathy progression marked Graves' hyperthyroidism as stable. First-round RT-PCR with HTBI primers amplified the TCR CDR3 region.

The V gene is TRBV9, the J gene TRBJ2-3; D call uncertain. The material sequenced was peripheral blood mononuclear cells (PBMCs), taken at new diagnosis, from a patient treated with antithyroid drugs. The receptor was isolated from a woman in her 30s with Graves disease. CDR3 DNA sequence: TGTGCCAGCAGCGCCGGACCAGATACGCAGTATTTT. Translated: CASSAGPDTQYF.